The 31 T cell receptor beta chains listed next were all sequenced from one sample in a study of OX40 agonist ivuxolimab in advanced cancers. Using immunoSEQ multiplex PCR, the repertoire was profiled, and TCRdb retains in-frame clones only, with some absent. This sample has tens of thousands of clones, with more than 65% found just once. Here the sequenced sample was CD4+ or CD8+ T cells sorted from blood, taken in a trial of the OX40 agonist ivuxolimab. These receptors were collected from an adult with an advanced solid tumor such as melanoma, head and neck, liver or kidney cancer.

The chain combines TRBV7-2 with TRBJ2-3; D gene unclear. With 1 base removed from V and 3 bases from J, the gap between germline ends came to 8 bases. From germline, CDR1 is SGHTA and CDR2 FQGNSA. The CDR3 is 14 residues long. CDR3 sequence reads: CASSLVRQTDTQYF. In DNA form, the CDR3 reads TGTGCCAGCAGCTTAGTTCGACAAACAGATACGCAGTATTTT.

This clone has a single count. The chain uses TRBV7-2 and TRBJ2-1; D possibly corresponds to TRBD2 (6 bases). From germline, CDR1 is SGHTA and CDR2 FQGNSA. This CDR3 region has 15 residues. Trimming cost V 5 bases and J 0 bases, with 11 bases left between them. CDR3 sequence (DNA): TGTGCCAGCAGCGGACGGGGGAGCTCCTACAATGAGCAGTTCTTC. It is translated as CASSGRGSSYNEQFF.

This chain uses TRBV11-2 with TRBJ2-3; the D call may be TRBD1 or TRBD2 (5 bases each). The CDR3 has 19 residues. Deletions cut 1 base from V and 2 bases from J, with 22 bases between. CDR1 and CDR2 from the germline V gene are SGHAT and FQNNGV. The CDR3 sequence is CASSLGSWGYQIPTDTQYF. The CDR3 DNA follows: TGTGCCAGCAGCTTAGGGTCTTGGGGGTATCAAATCCCCACAGATACGCAGTATTTT.

The V call is TRBV4-1, the J call TRBJ1-2, with TRBD1 matching over 9 bases. Trimming at V came to 1 base and at J to 4 bases, leaving 10 bases not matched to a gene. This CDR3 has 17 residues. CDR1 is MGHRA, CDR2 YSYEKL, per germline. The CDR3 reads CASSQAGTGLVSYGYTF. The CDR3 bases are TGCGCCAGCAGCCAAGCCGGGACAGGGCTTGTTAGCTATGGCTACACCTTC.

This chain uses TRBV7-2 with TRBJ2-2, with 10 bases that match TRBD2. The CDR3 runs 17 residues. The germline V gene encodes CDR1 SGHTA and CDR2 FQGNSA. J lost 4 bases, V lost 3 bases, and 8 bases had no gene match. The CDR3 DNA follows: TGTGCCAGCAGCTTGGCTAGCGGGGGCCGAGGCACCGGGGAGCTGTTTTTT. The encoded protein is CASSLASGGRGTGELFF. The complete variable domain, with remaining parts taken from reference TRBV7-2 and TRBJ2-2, reads GAGVSQSPSNKVTEKGKDVELRCDPISGHTALYWYRQSLGQGLEFLIYFQGNSAPDKSGLPSDRFSAERTGGSVSTLTIQRTQQEDSAVYLCASSLASGGRGTGELFFGEGSRLTVL.

The rearrangement links TRBV29-1 to TRBJ2-3, with TRBD2 as a possible D gene (5 bases). In germline, CDR1 is SQVTM, CDR2 ANQGSEA. Trimming cost V 8 bases and J 0 bases, with 15 bases left between them. This CDR3 region has 14 residues. The CDR3 bases are TGCAGCATCGTGAGGGCGGCTAGCACAGATACGCAGTATTTT. It yields the protein CSIVRAASTDTQYF.

This chain links TRBV18 with TRBJ2-3; no definite D call. V was clipped by 3 bases and J by 0 bases, with 13 bases between them. The CDR3 extends over 16 amino acids. The germline gives CDR1 KGHSH, CDR2 LQKENI. Here the CDR3 reads CASSPPGPKSTDTQYF. The CDR3 coding sequence is TGTGCCAGCTCACCTCCAGGACCCAAGAGCACAGATACGCAGTATTTT.

CDR3 in DNA: TGTGCCAGCAGCCAAAGTCACAGACTGAACACTGAAGCTTTCTTT. Translated: CASSQSHRLNTEAFF. This chain connects TRBV4-2 to TRBJ1-1; no clear D. Germline V lookup: CDR1 LGHNA, CDR2 YNFKEQ. The CDR3 runs to 15 residues. Trimming removed 2 bases at V and 0 bases at J, with 10 bases between.

This sequence joins TRBV7-9 and TRBJ2-3; 10 nucleotides line up with TRBD1. With V trimmed by 3 bases and J by 6 bases, 6 bases remained unmatched. This CDR3 region has 15 residues. Germline values: CDR1 SEHNR, CDR2 FQNEAQ (reference sequence). The CDR3 DNA follows: TGTGCCAGCAGCTTGGGCTCGACAGGGGGCGATACGCAGTATTTT. Its translation: CASSLGSTGGDTQYF.

V gene TRBV7-2 combines with J gene TRBJ1-5, with D unresolved. The CDR3 extends over 17 amino acids. CDR1 SGHTA and CDR2 FQGNSA come from the germline V gene. V was cut by 1 base and J by 3 bases, with 16 bases left in between. The CDR3 region is CASSLVSHQRANQPQHF. CDR3 in DNA: TGTGCCAGCAGCTTAGTGTCCCATCAGCGGGCCAATCAGCCCCAGCATTTT.

V is TRBV19 and J is TRBJ1-2, with 8 bases matching TRBD1. Trimming removed 8 bases from V and 3 bases from J; junction bases left unmatched: 2. Germline CDR1 and CDR2: LNHDA and SQIVND (reference sequence). The CDR3 is 12 amino acids. CDR3: CASSDRDYGYTF. CDR3 coding DNA: TGTGCCAGTTCGGACAGGGACTATGGCTACACCTTC.

This sequence joins TRBV7-8 and TRBJ2-7; 10 nucleotides line up with TRBD2. This CDR3 contains 15 residues. V shed 5 bases, J shed 4 bases, and the junction held 8 bases outside the gene matches. In germline, CDR1 is SGHVS, CDR2 FQNEAQ. CDR3 residues: CASSPKRGGRYEQYF. CDR3 DNA sequence: TGTGCCAGCAGCCCCAAGCGGGGGGGCAGGTACGAGCAGTACTTC.

The genes are TRBV6-5 and TRBJ2-1; D is possibly TRBD1 or TRBD2 (5 bases each). Germline CDR1 is MNHEY and CDR2 is SVGAGI. The CDR3 totals 13 residues. V lost 8 bases, J lost 8 bases, and 16 bases lay in between. CDR3 nucleotide sequence: TGTGCCAGCGGGGGATGGTTGGGCGATGAGCAGTTCTTC. It translates to CASGGWLGDEQFF.

J is TRBJ1-5 and V is TRBV9; D is ambiguous. Germline values: CDR1 SGDLS, CDR2 YYNGEE. Trimming stripped 0 bases from V and 2 bases from J, with 15 bases between. The CDR3 length is 17 residues. CDR3 protein: CASSVDDTTRCNQPQHF. CDR3 DNA sequence: TGTGCCAGCAGCGTAGATGACACCACTCGATGCAATCAGCCCCAGCATTTT.

J is TRBJ2-5 and V is TRBV27; tentative D call: TRBD2 (5 bases). The CDR3 runs to 13 residues. V was shortened by 2 bases and J by 2 bases, with 6 bases between the two germline ends. Per germline, CDR1 MNHEY and CDR2 SMNVEV (reference sequence). CDR3 sequence (DNA): TGTGCCAGCAGTTTACGAGGGCAAGAGACCCAGTACTTC. Protein: CASSLRGQETQYF.

The sample holds many counts of this clone. The gene calls are TRBV7-2 and TRBJ1-1; D gene unclear. Germline loops: CDR1 SGHTA, CDR2 FQGNSA. The CDR3 is 13 amino acids. V was cut by 0 bases and J by 10 bases, with 12 bases left in between. The CDR3 region is CASSLAIRSRAFF. DNA of the CDR3: TGTGCCAGCAGCTTAGCGATACGGAGTCGAGCTTTCTTT.

The gene calls are TRBV18 and TRBJ1-1; weak D call: TRBD1 (5 bases). The germline gives CDR1 KGHSH, CDR2 LQKENI. The V and J ends lost 6 bases and 4 bases respectively, with 18 bases between them. This CDR3 region has 15 residues. The CDR3 region is CASSDGTVPITEAFF. The CDR3 DNA sequence: TGTGCCAGCTCCGACGGGACGGTTCCCATCACTGAAGCTTTCTTT.

This rearrangement joins TRBV9 to TRBJ1-2, with a tentative D call TRBD1 (6 bases). The germline V and J ends were trimmed by 3 bases and 6 bases, with 18 bases remaining between them. This CDR3 has 15 amino acids. Germline V lookup: CDR1 SGDLS, CDR2 YYNGEE. DNA for the CDR3: TGTGCCAGCAGCGAGCGACAGGCGGCAAGGAATGGCTACACCTTC. As protein: CASSERQAARNGYTF.

This clone was seen only once. The chain carries TRBV20-1 and TRBJ1-3; TRBD1 aligns across 7 bases. From germline, CDR1 is DFQATT and CDR2 SNEGSKA (reference sequence). The CDR3 is made up of 11 amino acids. V shed 3 bases and J 8 bases; nucleotides not matched to a gene: 1. CDR3 protein: CSASQGDTIYF. DNA of the CDR3: TGCAGTGCTAGTCAGGGGGACACCATATATTTT.

The genes are TRBV5-1 and TRBJ2-7, with D possibly matching TRBD1 (6 bases). Per germline, CDR1 SGHRS and CDR2 YFSETQ. This CDR3 comprises 15 residues. V shed 0 bases and J shed 2 bases, with 12 bases lying between them. The CDR3 coding sequence is TGCGCCAGCAGCTTGGTATCAGGGGCGACCTACGAGCAGTACTTC. Amino acid sequence: CASSLVSGATYEQYF.

This sequence joins TRBV9 and TRBJ2-3; the D is unclear. The V end was cut by 0 bases, the J end by 4 bases, with 3 bases between. CDR3 length: 12 amino acids. CDR1 and CDR2 (germline): SGDLS, YYNGEE. The CDR3 DNA sequence: TGTGCCAGCAGCGTAGCGGCAGATACGCAGTATTTT. Its protein is CASSVAADTQYF.

The rearrangement links TRBV29-1 to TRBJ1-2; D is uncertain. Trimming took off 0 bases at V and 8 bases at J, with 16 bases between the two ends. The CDR3 loop spans 14 amino acids. Germline V gene sequence: CDR1 SQVTM, CDR2 ANQGSEA. CDR3 protein: CSVEDQLGIKGYTF. The CDR3 DNA sequence: TGCAGCGTTGAAGATCAGCTGGGAATAAAGGGCTACACCTTC.

The rearrangement links TRBV9 to TRBJ2-3, with unresolved D. This CDR3 has 13 amino acids. Germline CDR1 is SGDLS and CDR2 is YYNGEE. Trimming left V 2 bases short and J 4 bases short, with 8 bases between. CDR3 in amino acids: CASSVLESDTQYF. CDR3 sequence (DNA): TGTGCCAGCAGCGTCCTGGAGTCAGATACGCAGTATTTT. The variable domain in full, completed from reference TRBV9 and TRBJ2-3, reads DSGVTQTPKHLITATGQRVTLRCSPRSGDLSVYWYQQSLDQGLQFLIQYYNGEERAKGNILERFSAQQFPDLHSELNLSSLELGDSALYFCASSVLESDTQYFGPGTRLTVL.

The rearrangement links TRBV19 to TRBJ2-5; the D gene is possibly TRBD2 (6 bases). The CDR3 extends over 12 amino acids. Germline CDR1 reads LNHDA; CDR2 reads SQIVND (reference sequence). V gave up 5 bases and J gave up 2 bases, with 6 bases separating them. The CDR3 nucleotides are TGTGCCAGTAGTGCGGGACAAGAGACCCAGTACTTC. It codes for CASSAGQETQYF.

The V call is TRBV2, the J call TRBJ1-2; 7 nucleotides line up with TRBD1. Unmatched junction bases numbered 6, after V lost 9 bases and J lost 2 bases. Germline V gene sequence: CDR1 SNHLY, CDR2 FYNNEI. This CDR3 contains 13 residues. Here the CDR3 reads CASLTGQNYGYTF. Written as DNA, the CDR3 is TGTGCCAGTCTCACGGGACAGAACTATGGCTACACCTTC.

The J gene is TRBJ2-7, the V gene TRBV4-3, with D maybe TRBD1 (6 bases). The CDR3 consists of 13 residues. The V gene's germline CDR1 is LGHNA and CDR2 YSLEER. The V and J ends lost 4 bases and 3 bases respectively, with 10 bases between them. CDR3 residues: CASSRGQSYEQYF. Written as DNA, the CDR3 is TGCGCCAGCAGCCGTGGACAGAGCTACGAGCAGTACTTC.

This clone has only a few counts. The chain combines TRBV10-1 with TRBJ1-2; no clear D. This CDR3 is built from 13 residues. V lost 5 bases and J 6 bases, leaving 13 bases between the germline ends. Per the germline V gene, CDR1 is WNHNN and CDR2 is SYGVQD (reference sequence). Written as DNA, the CDR3 is TGCGCCAGCAGTCGGTCCGCCCGGGATGGCTACACCTTC. This translates into CASSRSARDGYTF.

V usage is TRBV5-1 and J usage is TRBJ1-5; D is unresolved. V was trimmed by 3 bases and J by 2 bases, leaving 24 bases between them. CDR3 length: 19 residues. Looked up from germline, CDR1 is SGHRS and CDR2 is YFSETQ. This CDR3 reads CASSSIRAGSPKGNQPQHF. The CDR3 DNA reads TGCGCCAGCAGCTCCATACGGGCAGGTTCCCCCAAGGGCAATCAGCCCCAGCATTTT.

The rearrangement uses TRBV12-5 and TRBJ2-7, with 8 bases that match TRBD1. This CDR3 has 13 residues. Germline CDR1 LGHNT, CDR2 FRNRAP. J gave up 4 bases and V 1 base, and 0 bases lay outside the gene matches. The CDR3 loop reads CASGLDRGYEQYF. In DNA form, the CDR3 reads TGTGCTAGTGGTTTGGACAGGGGGTACGAGCAGTACTTC.

V gene TRBV7-2 combines with J gene TRBJ2-5, with D perhaps TRBD2 (5 bases). The CDR3 consists of 15 residues. Germline V gives CDR1 SGHTA, CDR2 FQGNSA. The ends were cut back, 1 base at V and 1 base at J, with 10 bases in the middle. The CDR3 region has the DNA TGTGCCAGCAGCTTAGTTGCGGGCCCCCAAGAGACCCAGTACTTC. This translates into CASSLVAGPQETQYF.

This chain connects TRBV5-1 to TRBJ2-5; 7 nucleotides line up with TRBD2. Losses at the gene ends were 6 bases for V and 2 bases for J; bases not matched to a gene: 10. The germline V gene encodes CDR1 SGHRS and CDR2 YFSETQ. The CDR3 loop spans 15 amino acids. Here the CDR3 DNA reads TGCGCCAGCAACAGGCAACCAGCGGGGCAAGAGACCCAGTACTTC. This encodes CASNRQPAGQETQYF.